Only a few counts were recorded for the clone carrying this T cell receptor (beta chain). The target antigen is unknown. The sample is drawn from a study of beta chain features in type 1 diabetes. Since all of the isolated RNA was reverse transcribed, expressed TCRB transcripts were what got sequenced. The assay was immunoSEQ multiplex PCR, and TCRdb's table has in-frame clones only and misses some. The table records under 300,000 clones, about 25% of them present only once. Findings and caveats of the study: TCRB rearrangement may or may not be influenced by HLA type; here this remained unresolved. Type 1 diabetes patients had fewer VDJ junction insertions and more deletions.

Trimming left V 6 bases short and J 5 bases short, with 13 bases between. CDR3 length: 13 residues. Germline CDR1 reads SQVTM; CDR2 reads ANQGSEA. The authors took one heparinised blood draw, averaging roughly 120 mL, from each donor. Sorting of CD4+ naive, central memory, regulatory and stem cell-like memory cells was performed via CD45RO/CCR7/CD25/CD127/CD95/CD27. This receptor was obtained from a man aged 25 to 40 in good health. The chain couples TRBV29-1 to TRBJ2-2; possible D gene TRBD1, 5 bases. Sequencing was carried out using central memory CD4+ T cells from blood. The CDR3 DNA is TGCAGCGTCGGCAAGACAGCTACCGGGGAGCTGTTTTTT. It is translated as CSVGKTATGELFF.